The clone carrying this TCR beta chain was observed many times. The antigen is not known. Germline lookup yields CDR1 MNHEY and CDR2 SVGAGI. Deletions cut 0 bases from V and 6 bases from J, with 12 bases between. The CDR3 has 14 amino acids. This entry belongs to a study of regulatory T cells in long-lasting Graves disease. About the research overall: Antithyroid drug use was under 3 months in newly diagnosed Graves' patients.

TCR beta libraries were built with iRepertoire HTBI primers and Arm-PCR of CDR3 regions. TCRdb reanalysed the multiplex PCR reads using MiXCR and keeps one entry per CDR3 protein. The sample carries approximately 400,000 distinct CDR3 sequences, approximately 12% recorded once. The time point denotes: newly diagnosed GD, antithyroid drugs for less than 3 months. Construction of the TCR library relied on RNA isolated from PBMCs. Study-wide results and limits: Shared public clonotypes totalled fewer than 3,000 in persistent patients, compared with around 930 in new patients. It was peripheral blood alone, not thyroid tissue, that was studied.

The sample was also linked to a second study, of T cells in Graves' hyperthyroidism and ophthalmopathy. Turning to that study: The HTBI set primed first-round TCR CDR3 RT-PCR.

This TCR derives from a woman aged 18-30 years with Graves disease. Sample: peripheral blood mononuclear cells (PBMCs), taken at new diagnosis, from a patient treated with antithyroid drugs. The chain carries TRBV6-5 and TRBJ2-7; D is uncertain. The CDR3 is CASSYSKEAGEQYV. For the CDR3, the DNA is TGTGCCAGCAGTTACTCGAAAGAAGCAGGCGAGCAGTACGTC.